The TCR beta chain under discussion was sequenced for a study of cytomegalovirus exposure and HLA in healthy donors. Study-level background: In a previous analysis, 100 million to 140 million unique TCR beta sequences were found from about 190 million T cells.

Both 60 Vbeta primers and 13 Jbeta primers went into the PCR. Here immunoSEQ multiplex PCR was the method, and the copy in TCRdb shows in-frame clones only, minus some. In the table there are nearly 110,000 clones, less than 80% of which are singletons. Germline V gives CDR1 GTSNPN, CDR2 SVGIG (reference sequence). Trimming stripped 4 bases from V and 4 bases from J, with 6 bases between. The CDR3 extends over 11 amino acids. Findings and caveats of the study: In vitro data verified a few CMV-associated chains as specific for CMV antigens. TCR beta V- and J-gene trimming, according to a later analysis, was linked to a missense DCLRE1C variant.

Among the donors, all were healthy bone marrow donors. About this clone itself: Its antigen is not known.

The chain joins TRBV30 to TRBJ2-3; tentatively, D is TRBD1 (5 bases). The TCR sequence derives from a man aged 30-40 years in good health and CMV-seronegative. Source material: PBMCs. Here the CDR3 DNA reads TGTGCCTGGAAAGGGGCAGATACGCAGTATTTT. It codes for CAWKGADTQYF. The full variable domain, rest sourced from reference TRBV30 and TRBJ2-3, is SQTIHQWPATLVQPVGSPLSLECTVEGTSNPNLYWYRQAAGRGLQLLFYSVGIGQISSEVPQNLSASRPQDRQFILSSKKLLLSDSGFYLCAWKGADTQYFGPGTRLTVL.